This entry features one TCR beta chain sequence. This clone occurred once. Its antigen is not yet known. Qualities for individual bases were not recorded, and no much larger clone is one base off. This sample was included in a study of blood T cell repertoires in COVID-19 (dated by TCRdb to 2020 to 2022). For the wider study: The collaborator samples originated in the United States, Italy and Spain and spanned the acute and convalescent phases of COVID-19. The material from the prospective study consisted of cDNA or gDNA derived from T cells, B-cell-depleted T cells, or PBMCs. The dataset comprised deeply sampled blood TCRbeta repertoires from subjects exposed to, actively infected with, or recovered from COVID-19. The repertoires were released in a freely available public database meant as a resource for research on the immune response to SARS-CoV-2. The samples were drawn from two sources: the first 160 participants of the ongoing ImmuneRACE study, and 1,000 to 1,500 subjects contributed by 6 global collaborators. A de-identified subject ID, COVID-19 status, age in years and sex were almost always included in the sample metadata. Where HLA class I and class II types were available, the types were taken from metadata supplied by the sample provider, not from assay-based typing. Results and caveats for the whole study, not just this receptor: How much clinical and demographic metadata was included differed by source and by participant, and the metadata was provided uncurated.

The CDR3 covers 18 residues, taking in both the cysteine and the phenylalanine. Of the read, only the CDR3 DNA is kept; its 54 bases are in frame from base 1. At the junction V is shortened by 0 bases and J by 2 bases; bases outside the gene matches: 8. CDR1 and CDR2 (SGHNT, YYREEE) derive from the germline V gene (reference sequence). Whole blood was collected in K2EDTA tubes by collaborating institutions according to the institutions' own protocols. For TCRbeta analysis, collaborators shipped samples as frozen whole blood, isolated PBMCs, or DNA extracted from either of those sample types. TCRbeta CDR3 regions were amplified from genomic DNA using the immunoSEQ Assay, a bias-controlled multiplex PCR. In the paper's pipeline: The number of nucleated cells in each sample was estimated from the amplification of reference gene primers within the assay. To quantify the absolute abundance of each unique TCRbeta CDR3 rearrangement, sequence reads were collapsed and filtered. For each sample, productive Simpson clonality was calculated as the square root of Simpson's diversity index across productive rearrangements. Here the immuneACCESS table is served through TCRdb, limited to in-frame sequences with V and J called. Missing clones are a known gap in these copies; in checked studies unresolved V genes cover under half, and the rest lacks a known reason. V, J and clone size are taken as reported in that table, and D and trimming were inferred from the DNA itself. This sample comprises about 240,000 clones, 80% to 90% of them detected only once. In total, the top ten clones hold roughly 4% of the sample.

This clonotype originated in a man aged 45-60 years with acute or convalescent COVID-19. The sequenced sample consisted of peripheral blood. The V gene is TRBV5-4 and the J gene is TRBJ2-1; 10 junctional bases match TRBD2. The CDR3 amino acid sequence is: CASSLVGTSELTYNEQFF. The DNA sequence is TGTGCCAGCAGCTTGGTAGGGACTAGCGAATTAACCTACAATGAGCAGTTCTTC.